This TCR beta chain emerged from a study of technical replicates of blood from a handful of donors. Sequencing was performed with immunoSEQ multiplex PCR; in TCRdb, only in-frame clones are kept and a portion is missing. The sample shows over 65,000 clones, about 94% of them seen only once. The CDR3 contains 14 residues. V lost 6 bases to trimming and J lost 12 bases; unmatched junction nucleotides: 12. The germline V gene encodes CDR1 SNHLY and CDR2 FYNNEI. The chain links TRBV2 to TRBJ1-2, with 11 bases identical to TRBD1. The clonotype was recovered from a human donor in good health. Input material: T cells isolated from PBMCs. The DNA of the CDR3 is TGTGCCAGCAGAATCACCGGGACAGGGGGTTCCCACACCTTC. Its protein product is CASRITGTGGSHTF.